The following is a TCR beta chain sequence with its context. As yet, its antigen is unknown. Assay used: immunoSEQ multiplex PCR; TCRdb lists only in-frame clones, some missing. This table has about 120,000 clones, around 89% appearing once. The data stem from a study of T cell responses to AZD1222 COVID-19 vaccine. With V trimmed by 3 bases and J by 8 bases, 8 bases remained unmatched. CDR3 length: 15 amino acids. CDR1 is LGHDT and CDR2 is YNNKEL in the germline V gene (reference sequence). Study results and caveats: The span of vaccine-associated CD4 TCRs extended across spike, with dominance at 160-218 and 743-854. Among the donors, most were white British and more were female, and clonal diversity was possibly underestimated.

The chain employs TRBV3-1 (or the pseudogene TRBV3-2) and TRBJ1-4; 8 positions match TRBD1. The TCR originated in an adult in good health. Here the sequenced sample was peripheral blood, taken on day 0 of AZD1222 vaccination. CDR3 sequence reads: CASSQDGTGMEKLFF. The DNA for the CDR3 is TGTGCCAGCAGCCAGGATGGGACAGGCATGGAAAAACTGTTTTTT.